This T cell receptor beta chain was profiled in a study of shared clonotypes between healthy human individuals. Study background: Each donor's CD4 naive and CD4 memory cells filled three plates apiece, CD8 naive two, and CD8 memory one.

Produced via immunoSEQ multiplex PCR; TCRdb's table is partial and in-frame only. Among 300,000 to 400,000 clones listed, around four fifths were seen once. There are a few counts of this clone. Its target is not known. Broader study findings: The study's rarefaction showed incomplete sorted-subset sequencing despite large depth.

The sample comprised memory CD4+ T cells sorted from blood. Subset denoted: CD45RA-negative fraction. The origin of this receptor is a man aged 25-45 years in good health.

The DNA of the CDR3 is TGCGCCAGCAGCCAAGATTTCGTCCCAGCGGGAGGGCCCGGCACCGGGGAGCTGTTTTTT. Translated, it gives CASSQDFVPAGGPGTGELFF. The chain employs TRBV4-3 and TRBJ2-2; 10 nucleotides match TRBD2. Germline assignment: CDR1 LGHNA and CDR2 YSLEER. V gave up 0 bases and J gave up 4 bases; unmatched junction bases: 14. The length of the CDR3 is 20 residues.